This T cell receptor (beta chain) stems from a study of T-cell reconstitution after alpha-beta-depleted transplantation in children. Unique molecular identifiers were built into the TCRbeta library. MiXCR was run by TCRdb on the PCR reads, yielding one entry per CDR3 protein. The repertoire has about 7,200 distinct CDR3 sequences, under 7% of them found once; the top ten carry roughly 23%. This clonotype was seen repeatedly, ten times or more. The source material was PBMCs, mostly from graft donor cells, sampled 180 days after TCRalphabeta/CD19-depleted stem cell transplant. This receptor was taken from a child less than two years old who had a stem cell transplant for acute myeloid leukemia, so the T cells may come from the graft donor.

As DNA, the CDR3 is TGCAGTGCTAGTCTCCCAGCGGGAAATTACGAGCAGTACTTC. Protein sequence: CSASLPAGNYEQYF. The rearrangement uses TRBV20-1 and TRBJ2-7; 7 bases align to TRBD2. Trimming cost V 3 bases and J 4 bases; bases outside gene matches: 9. Germline lookup yields CDR1 DFQATT and CDR2 SNEGSKA (reference sequence). CDR3 length: 14 residues.